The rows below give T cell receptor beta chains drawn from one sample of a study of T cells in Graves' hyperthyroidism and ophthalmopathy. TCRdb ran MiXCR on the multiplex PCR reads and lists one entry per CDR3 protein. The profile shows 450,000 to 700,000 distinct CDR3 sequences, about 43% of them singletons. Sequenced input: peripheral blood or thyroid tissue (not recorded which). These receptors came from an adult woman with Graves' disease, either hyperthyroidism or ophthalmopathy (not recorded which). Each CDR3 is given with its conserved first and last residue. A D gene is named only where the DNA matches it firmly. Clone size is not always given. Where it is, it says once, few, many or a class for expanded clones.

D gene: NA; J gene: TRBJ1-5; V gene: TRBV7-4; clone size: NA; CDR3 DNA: TGTGCCAGCAGCTTAGTGGTCAATAGCAATCAGCCCCAGCATTTT; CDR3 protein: CASSLVVNSNQPQHF
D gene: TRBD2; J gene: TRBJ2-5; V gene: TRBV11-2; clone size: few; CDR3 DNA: TGTGCCAGCAGCTCAGGACTAGCGGGAGGTTTTTTTTTAGAGACCCAGTACTTC; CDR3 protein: CASSSGLAGGFFLETQYF
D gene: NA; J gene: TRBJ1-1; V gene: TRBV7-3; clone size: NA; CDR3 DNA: TGTGCCAGCAGCTTAAGCCTAGCGGGAAAGGGGAACACTGAAGCTTTCTTT; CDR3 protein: CASSLSLAGKGNTEAFF
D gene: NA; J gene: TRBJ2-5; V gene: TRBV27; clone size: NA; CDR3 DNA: TGTGCCAGCAGTTTTGCCGTGACTTCCCCGGGGGAGACCCAGTACTTC; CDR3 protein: CASSFAVTSPGETQYF
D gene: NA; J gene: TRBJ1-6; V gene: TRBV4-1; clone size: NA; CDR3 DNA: TGTGCCAGCAGCCAAGACATAGATTCACCCCTCCACTTT; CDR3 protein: CASSQDIDSPLHF
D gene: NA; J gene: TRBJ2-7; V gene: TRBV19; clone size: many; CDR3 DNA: TGTGCCAGTAGGATGGGGTACGAGCAGTACTTC; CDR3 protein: CASRMGYEQYF
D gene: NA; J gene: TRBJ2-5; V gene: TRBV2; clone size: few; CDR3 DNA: TGTGCCAGCAGTGGGCCAGGGCACGGAGGGACCCAGTACTTC; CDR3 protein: CASSGPGHGGTQYF
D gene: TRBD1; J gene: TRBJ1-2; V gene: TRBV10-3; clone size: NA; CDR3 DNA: TGTGCCATCAAGCCGGACAGGGGGGGGGAAGATGGCTACACCTTC; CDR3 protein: CAIKPDRGGEDGYTF
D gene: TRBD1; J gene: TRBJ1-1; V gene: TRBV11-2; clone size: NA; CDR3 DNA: TGTGCCAGCAGCTCCGGACAGGGCCCTGAAGAAGCTTTCTTT; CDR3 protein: CASSSGQGPEEAFF
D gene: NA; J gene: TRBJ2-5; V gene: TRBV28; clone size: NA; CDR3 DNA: TGTGCCAGCAGTATCAGTGTTCTTGAGGAGACCCAGTACTTC; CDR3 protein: CASSISVLEETQYF
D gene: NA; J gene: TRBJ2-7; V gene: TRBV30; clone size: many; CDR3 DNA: TGTGCCTGGAGTGTAGTAGTCAAGGGCGAGCAGTACTTC; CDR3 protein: CAWSVVVKGEQYF
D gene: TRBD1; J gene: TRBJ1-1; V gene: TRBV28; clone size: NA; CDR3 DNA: TGTGCCAGCAGACCTAGAAGGGACAGGCCGAAAGCTTTCTTT; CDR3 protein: CASRPRRDRPKAFF
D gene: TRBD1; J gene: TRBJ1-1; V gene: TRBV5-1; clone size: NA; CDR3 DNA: TGCGCCAGCAGCTTGGGGCCAGGGGGCATGAACACTGAAGCTTTCTTT; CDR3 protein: CASSLGPGGMNTEAFF
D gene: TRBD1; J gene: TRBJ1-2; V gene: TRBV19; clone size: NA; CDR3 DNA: TGTGCCAGTAGTTCTGGGCAGGGGGCGAGGAGCTATGGCTACACCTTC; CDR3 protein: CASSSGQGARSYGYTF
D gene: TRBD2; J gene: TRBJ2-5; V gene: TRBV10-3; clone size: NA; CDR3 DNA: TGTGCCACCAAAGCGGGACTAGCGGGAGCGGCGGAGACCCAGTACTTC; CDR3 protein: CATKAGLAGAAETQYF
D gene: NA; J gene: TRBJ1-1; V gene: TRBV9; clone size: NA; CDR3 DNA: TGTGCCAGCACCGGACTGAGTGACAATGAAGCTTTCTTT; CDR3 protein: CASTGLSDNEAFF
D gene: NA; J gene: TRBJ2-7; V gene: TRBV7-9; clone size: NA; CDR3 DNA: TGTGCCGTCCCGGCAGCTAGCCTCTACGAGCAGTACTTC; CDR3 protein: CAVPAASLYEQYF
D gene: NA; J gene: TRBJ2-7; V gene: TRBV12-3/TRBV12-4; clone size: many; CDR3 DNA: TGTGCCAGCAGCAAGACACCGAGGGGCTACGAGCAGTACTTC; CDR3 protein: CASSKTPRGYEQYF
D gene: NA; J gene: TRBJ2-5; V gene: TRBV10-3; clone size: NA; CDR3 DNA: TGTGCCATCAGTGAGTCATGGGGAGAGACCCAGTACTTC; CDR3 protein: CAISESWGETQYF
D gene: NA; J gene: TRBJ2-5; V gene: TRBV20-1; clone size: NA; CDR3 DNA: TGCAGTGCTAGAGATCTAGGGGGGAATCAGCCCCAGTACTTC; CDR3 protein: CSARDLGGNQPQYF
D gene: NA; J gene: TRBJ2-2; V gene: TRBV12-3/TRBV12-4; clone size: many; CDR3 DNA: TGTGCCAGCAGTTTAAGTGGCTCCCTGGCCGGGGAGCTGTTTTTT; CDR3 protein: CASSLSGSLAGELFF
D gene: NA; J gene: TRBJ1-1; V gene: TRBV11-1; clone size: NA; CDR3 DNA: TGTGCCAGCAGCCGTGGGGGGGTTGGAACTGAAGCTTTCTTT; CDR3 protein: CASSRGGVGTEAFF
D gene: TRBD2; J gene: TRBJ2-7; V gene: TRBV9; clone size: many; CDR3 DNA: TGTGCCAGCAGCCTCGGCGGGAGAGTCCACGAGCAGTACTTC; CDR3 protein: CASSLGGRVHEQYF
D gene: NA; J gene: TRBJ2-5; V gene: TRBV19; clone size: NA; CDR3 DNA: TGTGCCAGTAGTAATGACAGGCGTCAAGAGACCCAGTACTTC; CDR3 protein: CASSNDRRQETQYF
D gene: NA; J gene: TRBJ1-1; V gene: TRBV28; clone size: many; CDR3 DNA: TGTGCCAGCAGTGAGACAGTTATGAACACTGAAGCTTTCTTT; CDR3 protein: CASSETVMNTEAFF
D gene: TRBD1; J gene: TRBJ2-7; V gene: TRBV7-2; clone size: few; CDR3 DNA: TGTGCCAGCAGTCAGGGACAGGGGAGCGAGCAGTACTTC; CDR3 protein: CASSQGQGSEQYF
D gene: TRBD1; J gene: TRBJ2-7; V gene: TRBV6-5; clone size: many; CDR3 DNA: TGTGCCAGCAGCCGGGACAGGAGCTCCTACGAGCAGTACTTC; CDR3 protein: CASSRDRSSYEQYF
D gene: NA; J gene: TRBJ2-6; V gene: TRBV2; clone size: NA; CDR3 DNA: TGTGCCAGCAGTGAAACAGGGTTGGTCTACGTCCTGACTTTC; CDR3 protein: CASSETGLVYVLTF
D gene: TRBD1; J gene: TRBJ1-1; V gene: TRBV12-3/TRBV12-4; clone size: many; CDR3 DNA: TGTGCCAGCAGTTGGGACAGGACGAACACTGAAGCTTTCTTT; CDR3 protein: CASSWDRTNTEAFF
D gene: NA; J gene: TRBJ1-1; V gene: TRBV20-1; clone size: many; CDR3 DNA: TGCAGTGGAGAGGGTTCAGGAATGAACACTGAAGCTTTCTTT; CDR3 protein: CSGEGSGMNTEAFF
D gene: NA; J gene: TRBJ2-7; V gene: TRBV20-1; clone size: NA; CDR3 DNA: TGCAGTGCGAACAGGGCCGACACTACCTACGAGCAGTACTTC; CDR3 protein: CSANRADTTYEQYF
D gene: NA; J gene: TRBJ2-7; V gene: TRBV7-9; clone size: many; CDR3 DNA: TGTGCCAGCAGCTTAGTCGGCGGGGCCTACGAGCAGTACTTC; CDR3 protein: CASSLVGGAYEQYF
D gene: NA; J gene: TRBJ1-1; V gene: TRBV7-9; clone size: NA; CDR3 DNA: TGTGCCAGCAGTTACCGACTAGGGACTGAAGCTTTCTTT; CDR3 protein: CASSYRLGTEAFF
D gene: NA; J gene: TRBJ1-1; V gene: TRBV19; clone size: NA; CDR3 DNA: TGTGCCAGTAGGTTGATATTGGACACTGAAGCTTTCTTT; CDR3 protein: CASRLILDTEAFF
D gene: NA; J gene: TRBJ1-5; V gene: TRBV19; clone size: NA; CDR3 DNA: TGTGCCACTAATCTTGACAGGAATCCCAATCAGCCCCAGCATTTT; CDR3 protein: CATNLDRNPNQPQHF
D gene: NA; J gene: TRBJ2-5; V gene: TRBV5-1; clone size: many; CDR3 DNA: TGCGCCAGCAGCTTGAGTCCAGGGGACCAAGAGACCCAGTACTTC; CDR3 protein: CASSLSPGDQETQYF
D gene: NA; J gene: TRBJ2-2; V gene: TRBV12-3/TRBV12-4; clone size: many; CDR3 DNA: TGTGCCAGCATGGAAAGGGACCAGAACACCGGGGAGCTGTTTTTT; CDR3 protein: CASMERDQNTGELFF
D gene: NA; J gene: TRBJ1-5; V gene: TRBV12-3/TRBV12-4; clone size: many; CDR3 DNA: TGTGCCAGCGAACCTCCAGGGTTCCCTCAGCCCCAGCATTTT; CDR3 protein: CASEPPGFPQPQHF
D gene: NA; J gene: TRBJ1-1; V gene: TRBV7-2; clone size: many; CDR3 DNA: TGTGCCAGCAGCTTAATGGGGAAGCCCACTGAAGCTTTCTTT; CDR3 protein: CASSLMGKPTEAFF
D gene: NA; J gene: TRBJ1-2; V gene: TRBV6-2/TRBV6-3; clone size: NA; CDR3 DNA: TGTGCCAGCAGTTACCTCGGGACTGCATCGGGTGGCTACACCTTC; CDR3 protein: CASSYLGTASGGYTF